The following is a T cell receptor (beta chain) sequence with its context. The antigen remains undetermined. The TCR alpha and TCR beta cDNA libraries, bearing sample barcodes and UMIs, were generated by 5'RACE using constant-segment primers. TCRdb re-derived calls from the 5' RACE reads in MiXCR, one entry per CDR3 protein. The repertoire consists of under 550,000 distinct CDR3 sequences, with more than 15% occurring once and the leading ten covering roughly 21%. The sample originates from a study of T-cell memory formation after mild COVID-19. General observations from the study: Contracting clones, day 15 to 85, had balanced CD4/CD8, and later expanders favored CD4+. Most CD4+ clones that shrank were in CM and EM, while CD8+ ones turned up in EMRA. Confirmation of SARS-CoV-2 specificity was lacking for second-wave clones peaking day 37.

The sequenced sample was PBMCs or a T cell subset sorted from them (not recorded which). This sequence originates from a man aged 18 to 35 who had mild COVID-19 (a few samples of this study predate the infection). Cell type and time point are not known.

CDR3 DNA: TGTGCCAGCAGTGACGGAAATCAGCCCCAGCATTTT. Encoded protein: CASSDGNQPQHF. The chain recombines TRBV7-9 with TRBJ1-5, with D unclear. Germline V gives CDR1 SEHNR, CDR2 FQNEAQ (reference sequence). Trimming took 6 bases from V and 4 from J, leaving 7 bases between them. This CDR3 contains 12 residues.